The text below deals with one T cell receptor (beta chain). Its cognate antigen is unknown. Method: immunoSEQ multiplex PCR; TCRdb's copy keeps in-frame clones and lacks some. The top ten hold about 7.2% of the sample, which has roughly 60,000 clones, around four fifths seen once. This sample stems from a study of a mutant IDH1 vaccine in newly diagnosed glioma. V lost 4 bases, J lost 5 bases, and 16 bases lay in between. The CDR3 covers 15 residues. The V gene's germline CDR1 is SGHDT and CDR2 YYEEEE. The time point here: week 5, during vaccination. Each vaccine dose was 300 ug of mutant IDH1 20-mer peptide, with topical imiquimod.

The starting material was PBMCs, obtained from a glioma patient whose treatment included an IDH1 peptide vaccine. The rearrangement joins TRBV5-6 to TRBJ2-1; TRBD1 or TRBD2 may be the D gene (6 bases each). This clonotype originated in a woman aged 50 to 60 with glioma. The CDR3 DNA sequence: TGTGCCAGCAGCCCGGGGGCTCTAGTAAACAATGAGCAGTTCTTC. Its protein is CASSPGALVNNEQFF.